One sample yielded the 20 T cell receptor beta chains listed below, sequenced in a study of T cell responses to AZD1222 COVID-19 vaccine. TCRdb keeps only in-frame clones here, not all; method: immunoSEQ multiplex PCR. The sample consists of approximately 52,000 clones, roughly 87% of them appearing once. Sample: peripheral blood, taken 28 days after the second AZD1222 dose. The receptors here all came from an adult who received the AZD1222 COVID-19 vaccine.

The J gene is TRBJ2-6, the V gene TRBV3-1 (or the pseudogene TRBV3-2), with D uncertain. This CDR3 comprises 18 residues. The V end was cut by 0 bases, the J end by 0 bases, with 12 bases between. Germline V gene sequence: CDR1 LGHDT, CDR2 YNNKEL (reference sequence). The CDR3 sequence: CASSQDLGTSSGANVLTF. CDR3 sequence (DNA): TGTGCCAGCAGCCAAGATCTCGGAACAAGCTCTGGGGCCAACGTCCTGACTTTC.

V gene TRBV7-6 combines with J gene TRBJ2-7, with TRBD2 matching over 7 bases. The CDR3 runs to 15 residues. CDR1 is SGHVS, CDR2 FNYEAQ, per germline. Losses at the gene ends were 2 bases for V and 5 bases for J; bases not matched to a gene: 9. CDR3 protein: CASSLRPSLADEQYF. The CDR3 nucleotides are TGTGCCAGCAGCTTAAGACCAAGCCTAGCGGACGAGCAGTACTTC. Based on the CDR3 plus reference TRBV7-6 and TRBJ2-7, the full variable domain is GAGVSQSPRYKVTKRGQDVALRCDPISGHVSLYWYRQALGQGPEFLTYFNYEAQQDKSGLPNDRFSAERPEGSISTLTIQRTEQRDSAMYRCASSLRPSLADEQYFGPGTRLTVT.

DNA for the CDR3: TGTGCTAGTGGTTGGGACCGTTTACATGGCTACACCTTC. Translating it yields CASGWDRLHGYTF. The gene calls are TRBV12-5 and TRBJ1-2; D possibly corresponds to TRBD1 (5 bases). The CDR3 spans 13 residues. Germline V gives CDR1 LGHNT, CDR2 FRNRAP. V was shortened by 4 bases and J by 6 bases, with 12 bases between the two germline ends. The full variable domain, completed using reference TRBV12-5 and TRBJ1-2, is DARVTQTPRHKVTEMGQEVTMRCQPILGHNTVFWYRQTMMQGLELLAYFRNRAPLDDSGMPKDRFSAEMPDATLATLKIQPSEPRDSAVYFCASGWDRLHGYTFGSGTRLTVV.

This CDR3 reads CASSGTSGREETQYF. DNA for the CDR3: TGTGCCAGCAGTGGGACTAGCGGGAGGGAGGAGACCCAGTACTTC. The chain has TRBV7-2 and TRBJ2-5, with 16 bases matching TRBD2. The CDR3 consists of 15 residues. V lost 6 bases, J lost 5 bases, and 3 bases stayed unmatched. From germline, CDR1 is SGHTA and CDR2 FQGNSA.

The chain links TRBV11-3 to TRBJ2-3, with 15 bases that match TRBD2. V trimming: 1 base; J trimming: 9 bases; junction bases outside the gene matches: 5. The CDR3 spans 16 residues. Germline V gives CDR1 SGHNT, CDR2 YENEEA. The CDR3: CASSLVAGLAGGTQYF. The CDR3 DNA is TGTGCCAGCAGCTTAGTGGCCGGACTAGCGGGAGGGACGCAGTATTTT.

V is TRBV5-1 and J is TRBJ2-2; 10 bases line up with TRBD2. Germline CDR1 and CDR2: SGHRS and YFSETQ. V was clipped by 4 bases and J by 2 bases; unmatched bases: 2. This CDR3 has 15 residues. Written as DNA, the CDR3 is TGCGCCAGCAGCCGGACTAGCGGCAACACCGGGGAGCTGTTTTTT. It yields the protein CASSRTSGNTGELFF.

The V call is TRBV20-1, the J call TRBJ1-4, with TRBD1 matching 8 bases. Per germline, CDR1 DFQATT and CDR2 SNEGSKA (reference sequence). The trim removed 3 bases at V and 4 bases at J, leaving 7 bases unmatched. This CDR3 has 15 amino acids. CDR3 loop: CSASGQGGINEKLFF. The CDR3 nucleotides read TGCAGTGCTAGTGGACAGGGTGGGATTAATGAAAAACTGTTTTTT.

The chain is built from TRBV28 and TRBJ2-3; D is perhaps TRBD2 (5 bases). V lost 7 bases and J 1 base, leaving 18 bases between the germline ends. The CDR3 is made up of 16 amino acids. CDR1 MDHEN and CDR2 SYDVKM come from the germline V gene. This chain's CDR3 is CASTTSRGPGTDTQYF. CDR3 nucleotides: TGTGCCAGCACCACTTCGAGAGGGCCGGGCACAGATACGCAGTATTTT.

The chain joins TRBV28 to TRBJ2-2; 10 positions agree with TRBD2. The germline CDR1 and CDR2 sequences are MDHEN and SYDVKM. The CDR3 is 14 residues long. The V gene end was trimmed by 4 bases and the J gene end by 6 bases; junction bases not matched to a gene: 2. DNA for the CDR3: TGTGCCAGCAGTTCTAGCGGGAGAGCCGGGGAGCTGTTTTTT. It yields the protein CASSSSGRAGELFF.

The rearrangement links TRBV6-5 to TRBJ2-1; D may correspond to TRBD1 or TRBD2 (5 bases each). V lost 11 bases, J lost 4 bases, and 12 bases lay in between. The CDR3 is made up of 12 amino acids. Germline V gene data show CDR1 as MNHEY and CDR2 as SVGAGI. CDR3 amino acids: CAVRGRYNEQFF. CDR3 nucleotide sequence: TGTGCCGTGAGGGGCCGATACAATGAGCAGTTCTTC.

The gene calls are TRBV19 and TRBJ2-3; D uncertain. Germline CDR1 and CDR2: LNHDA and SQIVND (reference sequence). The ends were cut back, 5 bases at V and 1 base at J, with 4 bases in the middle. CDR3 length equals 12 residues. CDR3 residues: CASSLRTDTQYF. The CDR3 nucleotides read TGTGCCAGTAGTTTACGCACAGATACGCAGTATTTT. The full variable domain, with the rest looked up from reference TRBV19 and TRBJ2-3, is DGGITQSPKYLFRKEGQNVTLSCEQNLNHDAMYWYRQDPGQGLRLIYYSQIVNDFQKGDIAEGYSVSREKKESFPLTVTSAQKNPTAFYLCASSLRTDTQYFGPGTRLTVL.

V gene TRBV10-3 combines with J gene TRBJ2-7; D perhaps matches TRBD2 (5 bases). Trimming stripped 7 bases from V and 1 base from J, with 8 bases between. This CDR3 is 12 amino acids long. In germline, CDR1 is ENHRY, CDR2 SYGVKD. CDR3 amino acids: CAIMDSSYEQYF. CDR3 coding DNA: TGTGCCATCATGGACTCGTCCTACGAGCAGTACTTC.

The genes are TRBV6-2 or TRBV6-3 and TRBJ2-1; D unclear. V was trimmed by 3 bases and J by 7 bases, leaving 4 bases between them. Germline lookup yields CDR1 MNHEY and CDR2 SVGEGT. This CDR3 has 11 residues. For the CDR3, the DNA is TGTGCCAGCAGTTATGGGAATGAGCAGTTCTTC. It yields the protein CASSYGNEQFF.

The chain combines TRBV3-1 (or the pseudogene TRBV3-2) with TRBJ2-3; D unclear. This CDR3 region has 14 residues. From germline, CDR1 is LGHDT and CDR2 YNNKEL (reference sequence). V shed 1 base and J shed 2 bases, with 7 bases lying between them. The CDR3 region has the DNA TGTGCCAGCAGCCAAGGGGCGGTCACAGATACGCAGTATTTT. It specifies CASSQGAVTDTQYF.

This clone showed up just once. V and J are TRBV28 and TRBJ1-5; tentative D call: TRBD1 (5 bases). Germline V gene lookup returns CDR1 MDHEN and CDR2 SYDVKM. The germline V and J ends were trimmed by 10 bases and 4 bases, with 11 bases remaining between them. The CDR3 has 12 residues. This CDR3 reads CATDGANQPQHF. CDR3 nucleotides: TGTGCCACCGATGGGGCGAATCAGCCCCAGCATTTT.

The chain recombines TRBV9 with TRBJ1-1; D possibly corresponds to TRBD1 (6 bases). V gave up 0 bases and J gave up 1 base, with 10 bases separating them. This CDR3 comprises 15 residues. Germline V gene sequence: CDR1 SGDLS, CDR2 YYNGEE. The CDR3 DNA follows: TGTGCCAGCAGCGTAGTCGGGGGCACGAACACTGAAGCTTTCTTT. It yields the protein CASSVVGGTNTEAFF.

The J gene is TRBJ2-3, the V gene TRBV5-4; 12 bases fit TRBD2. The CDR3 is made up of 14 amino acids. CDR1 is SGHNT, CDR2 YYREEE, per germline (reference sequence). V lost 4 bases and J lost 5; bases outside the gene matches: 2. For the CDR3, the DNA is TGTGCCAGCAGCCCGGGACTAGCGGGAGATACGCAGTATTTT. It is translated as CASSPGLAGDTQYF.

A few counts support this clone. The V gene is TRBV7-8, the J gene TRBJ1-1; tentatively, D is TRBD1 (6 bases). This CDR3 contains 14 residues. Trimming removed 4 bases at V and 1 base at J, with 10 bases between. The germline V gene encodes CDR1 SGHVS and CDR2 FQNEAQ. In DNA, the CDR3 is TGTGCCAGCAGCTCGCAGACAGGGAACACTGAAGCTTTCTTT. It yields the protein CASSSQTGNTEAFF.

The V gene is TRBV4-1, the J gene TRBJ2-1; perhaps TRBD2 as D (5 bases). Germline-derived CDR1 and CDR2 are MGHRA and YSYEKL. The CDR3 runs to 16 residues. V gave up 3 bases and J gave up 5 bases, with 17 bases separating them. This chain's CDR3 is CASSHPGLTRDNEQFF. The CDR3 DNA sequence: TGCGCCAGCAGCCACCCGGGTTTAACTAGGGACAATGAGCAGTTCTTC.

The V call is TRBV6-6, the J call TRBJ2-1; no reliable D call. The V end lost 0 bases, the J end lost 0 bases, and 3 bases lay between the germline ends. Germline V gene sequence: CDR1 MNHNY, CDR2 SVGAGI (reference sequence). The CDR3 sequence is 14 residues long. Written as DNA, the CDR3 is TGTGCCAGCAGTTACTCGAGCTCCTACAATGAGCAGTTCTTC. Translated: CASSYSSSYNEQFF.